The present T cell receptor (beta chain) was sequenced within a study of blood T cell repertoires in COVID-19. For the study at large: The origin of the acute and convalescent COVID-19 samples was the United States, Italy and Spain. Sources were T cells, B-cell-depleted T cells, or PBMCs; the material itself was cDNA or gDNA.

This clone was seen just once. Original methodology: Estimation of nucleated cell counts was performed using reference gene primer amplification. Generated by immunoSEQ multiplex PCR, the TCRdb table keeps only in-frame clones and is missing some. V and J calls and clone size are those listed in that table; D and trimming were worked out from the DNA. The data hold tens of thousands of clones, with approximately 90% observed a single time. The length of the CDR3 is 18 residues. The germline CDR1 and CDR2 sequences are LNHDA and SQIVND (reference sequence). V was pared by 5 bases and J by 8 bases, with 19 bases of the junction left unmatched.

Sequenced material: peripheral blood. The chain employs TRBV19 and TRBJ2-1; 9 bases match TRBD2. The origin of this receptor is a woman in her 70s with active COVID-19. CDR3 DNA sequence: TGTGCCAGTAGTGGAGGGATCGCGAGGACTAGCGTTGTCGATGAGCAGTTCTTC. This codes for CASSGGIARTSVVDEQFF.